This T cell receptor (beta chain) derives from a study of identical twins. The cDNA had a unique molecular identifier and a template-switch universal primer site. TCRdb redid the calling of the 5' RACE reads with MiXCR, one entry per CDR3 protein. Among a few hundred thousand distinct CDR3 sequences listed, about 8% were seen once. The sample was also linked to a second study, of yellow fever vaccine responses in identical twins.

The clonotype comes from a young woman in good health. Sequenced input: CD8+ T cells sorted from blood.

CDR3 loop: CASSSGLAHEQYF. The CDR3, as DNA: TGTGCCAGCAGCTCGGGACTAGCCCACGAGCAGTACTTC. The rearrangement uses TRBV7-6 and TRBJ2-7; 9 positions match TRBD2. Trimming removed 4 bases from V and 5 bases from J; junction bases left unmatched: 3. This CDR3 spans 13 amino acids. Looked up from germline, CDR1 is SGHVS and CDR2 is FNYEAQ.